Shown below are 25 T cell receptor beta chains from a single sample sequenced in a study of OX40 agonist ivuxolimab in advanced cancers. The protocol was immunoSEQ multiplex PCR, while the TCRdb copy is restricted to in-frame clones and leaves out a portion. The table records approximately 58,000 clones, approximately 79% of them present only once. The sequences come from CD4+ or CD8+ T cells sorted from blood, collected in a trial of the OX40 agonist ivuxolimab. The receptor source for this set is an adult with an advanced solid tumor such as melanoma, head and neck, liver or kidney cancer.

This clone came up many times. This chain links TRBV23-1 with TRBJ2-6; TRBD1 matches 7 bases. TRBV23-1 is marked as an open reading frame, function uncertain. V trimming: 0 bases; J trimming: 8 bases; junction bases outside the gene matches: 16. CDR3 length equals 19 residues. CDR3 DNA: TGCGCCAGCAGTCAATCGGGTACAGGGGCGACTCTGGGGACCAACGTCCTGACTTTC. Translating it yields CASSQSGTGATLGTNVLTF.

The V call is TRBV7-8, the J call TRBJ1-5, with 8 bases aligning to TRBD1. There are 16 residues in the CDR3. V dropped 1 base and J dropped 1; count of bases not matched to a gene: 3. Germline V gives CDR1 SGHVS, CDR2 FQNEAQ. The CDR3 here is CASSLERDRSNQPQHF. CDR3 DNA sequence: TGTGCCAGCAGCTTAGAGAGGGACAGGAGCAATCAGCCCCAGCATTTT.

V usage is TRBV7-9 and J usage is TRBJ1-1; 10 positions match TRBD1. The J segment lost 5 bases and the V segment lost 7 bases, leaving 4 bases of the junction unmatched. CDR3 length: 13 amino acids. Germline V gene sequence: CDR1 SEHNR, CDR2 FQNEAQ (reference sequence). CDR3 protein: CASNGGQGTEAFF. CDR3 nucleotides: TGTGCCAGCAATGGGGGACAGGGGACTGAAGCTTTCTTT.

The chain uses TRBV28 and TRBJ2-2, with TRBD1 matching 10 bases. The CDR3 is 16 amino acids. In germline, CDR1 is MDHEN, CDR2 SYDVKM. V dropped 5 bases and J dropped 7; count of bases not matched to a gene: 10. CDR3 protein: CASSPGQGEVDGELFF. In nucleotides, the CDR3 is TGTGCCAGCAGTCCAGGACAGGGGGAGGTGGACGGGGAGCTGTTTTTT.

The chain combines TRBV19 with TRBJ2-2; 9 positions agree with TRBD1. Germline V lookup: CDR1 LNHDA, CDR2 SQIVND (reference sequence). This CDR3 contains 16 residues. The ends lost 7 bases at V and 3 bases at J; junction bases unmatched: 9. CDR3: CASTPGGTGYTGELFF. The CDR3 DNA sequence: TGTGCCAGTACCCCAGGGGGGACAGGGTACACCGGGGAGCTGTTTTTT.

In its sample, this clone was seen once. The CDR3 DNA reads as TGTGCCAGCAGCTTAGTGGCCTCCCGAGATACGCAGTATTTT. The encoded protein is CASSLVASRDTQYF. The chain uses TRBV7-3 and TRBJ2-3; D ambiguous. Germline CDR1 and CDR2: SGHTA and FQGTGA. The CDR3 sequence is 14 residues long. Trimming removed 2 bases from V and 5 bases from J, with 11 bases in between.

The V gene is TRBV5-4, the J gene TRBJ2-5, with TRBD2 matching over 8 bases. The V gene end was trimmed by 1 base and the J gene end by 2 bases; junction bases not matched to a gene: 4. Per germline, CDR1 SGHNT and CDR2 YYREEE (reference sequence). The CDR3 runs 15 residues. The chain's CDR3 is CASSLPGGRQETQYF. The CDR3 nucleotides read TGTGCCAGCAGCTTGCCGGGGGGGAGACAAGAGACCCAGTACTTC. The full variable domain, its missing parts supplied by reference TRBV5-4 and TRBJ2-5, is ETGVTQSPTHLIKTRGQQVTLRCSSQSGHNTVSWYQQALGQGPQFIFQYYREEENGRGNFPPRFSGLQFPNYSSELNVNALELDDSALYLCASSLPGGRQETQYFGPGTRLLVL.

This CDR3 reads CASSRNNYGYTF. Written as DNA, the CDR3 is TGTGCCAGCAGCCGGAATAACTATGGCTACACCTTC. This chain uses TRBV11-2 with TRBJ1-2; D is unclear. The CDR3 length is 12 residues. Per germline, CDR1 SGHAT and CDR2 FQNNGV. The V end lost 5 bases, the J end lost 1 base, and 5 bases lay between the germline ends.

CDR3 in amino acids: CASSPRGRGGELFF. The CDR3, as DNA: TGTGCCAGCAGTCCCCGGGGGCGGGGCGGGGAGCTGTTTTTT. V is TRBV9 and J is TRBJ2-2; D may be TRBD1 or TRBD2 (6 bases each). This CDR3 has 14 amino acids. The V end was cut by 5 bases, the J end by 7 bases, with 15 bases between. Germline CDR1 and CDR2: SGDLS and YYNGEE. Supplemented by reference TRBV9 and TRBJ2-2, the full variable domain reads DSGVTQTPKHLITATGQRVTLRCSPRSGDLSVYWYQQSLDQGLQFLIQYYNGEERAKGNILERFSAQQFPDLHSELNLSSLELGDSALYFCASSPRGRGGELFFGEGSRLTVL.

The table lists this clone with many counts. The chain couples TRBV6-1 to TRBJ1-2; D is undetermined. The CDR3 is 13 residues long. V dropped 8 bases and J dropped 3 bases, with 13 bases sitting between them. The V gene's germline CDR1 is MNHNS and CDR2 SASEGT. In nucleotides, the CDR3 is TGTGCCAGCCGGGGTGGAAGGGACTATGGCTACACCTTC. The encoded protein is CASRGGRDYGYTF.

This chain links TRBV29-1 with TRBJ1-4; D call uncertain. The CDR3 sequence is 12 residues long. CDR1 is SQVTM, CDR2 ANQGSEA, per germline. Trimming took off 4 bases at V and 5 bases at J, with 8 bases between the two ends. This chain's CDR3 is CSVGQMNEKLFF. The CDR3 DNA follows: TGCAGCGTTGGTCAGATGAATGAAAAACTGTTTTTT.

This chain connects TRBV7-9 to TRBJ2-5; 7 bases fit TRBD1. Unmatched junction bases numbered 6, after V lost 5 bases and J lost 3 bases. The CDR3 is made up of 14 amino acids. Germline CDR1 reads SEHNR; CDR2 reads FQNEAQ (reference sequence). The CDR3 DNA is TGTGCCAGCAGCCCCTACGGGACAGAAGAGACCCAGTACTTC. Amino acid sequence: CASSPYGTEETQYF.

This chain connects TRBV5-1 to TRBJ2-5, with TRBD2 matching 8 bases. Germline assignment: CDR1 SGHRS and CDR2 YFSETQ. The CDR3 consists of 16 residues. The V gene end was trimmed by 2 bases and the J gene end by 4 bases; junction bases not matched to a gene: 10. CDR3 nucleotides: TGCGCCAGCAGCTTCTACCCCAGCGGGGGCGGAGAGACCCAGTACTTC. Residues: CASSFYPSGGGETQYF.

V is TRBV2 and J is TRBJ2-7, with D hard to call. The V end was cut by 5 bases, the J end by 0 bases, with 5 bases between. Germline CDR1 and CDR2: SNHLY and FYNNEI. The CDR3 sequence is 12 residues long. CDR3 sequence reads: CASSPFSYEQYF. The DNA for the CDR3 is TGTGCCAGCAGTCCGTTCTCCTACGAGCAGTACTTC.

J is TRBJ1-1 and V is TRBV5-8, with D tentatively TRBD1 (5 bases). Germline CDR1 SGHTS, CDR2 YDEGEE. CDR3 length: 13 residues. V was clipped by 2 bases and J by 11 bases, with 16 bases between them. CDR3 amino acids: CASSFGGAPGAFF. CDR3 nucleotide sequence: TGTGCCAGCAGCTTCGGGGGTGCCCCTGGGGCTTTCTTT.

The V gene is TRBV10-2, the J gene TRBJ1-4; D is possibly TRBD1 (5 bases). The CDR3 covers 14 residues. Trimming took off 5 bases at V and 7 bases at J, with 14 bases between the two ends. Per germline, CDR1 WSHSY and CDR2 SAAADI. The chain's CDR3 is CASSFSGSGEKLFF. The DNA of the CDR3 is TGCGCCAGCAGTTTCTCAGGGAGCGGTGAAAAACTGTTTTTT.

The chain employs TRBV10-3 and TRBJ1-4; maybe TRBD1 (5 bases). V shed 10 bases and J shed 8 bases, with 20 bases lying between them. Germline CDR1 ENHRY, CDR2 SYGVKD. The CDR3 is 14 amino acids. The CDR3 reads CATATEGWGEKLFF. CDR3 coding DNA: TGTGCCACGGCTACTGAGGGGTGGGGCGAAAAACTGTTTTTT.

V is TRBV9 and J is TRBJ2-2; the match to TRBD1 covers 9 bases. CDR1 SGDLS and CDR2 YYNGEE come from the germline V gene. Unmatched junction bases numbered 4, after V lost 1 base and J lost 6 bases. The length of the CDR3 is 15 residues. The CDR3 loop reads CASSVIGQGPGELFF. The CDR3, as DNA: TGTGCCAGCAGCGTAATAGGACAGGGGCCCGGGGAGCTGTTTTTT.

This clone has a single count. The CDR3 nucleotides are TGCGCCAGCAGCTTCGAGGGGAACACCGGGGAGCTGTTTTTT. Its translation is CASSFEGNTGELFF. The chain uses TRBV5-1 and TRBJ2-2; TRBD2 might be the D (5 bases). V was pared by 2 bases and J by 1 base, with 6 bases between. CDR3 length: 14 amino acids. Per germline, CDR1 SGHRS and CDR2 YFSETQ.

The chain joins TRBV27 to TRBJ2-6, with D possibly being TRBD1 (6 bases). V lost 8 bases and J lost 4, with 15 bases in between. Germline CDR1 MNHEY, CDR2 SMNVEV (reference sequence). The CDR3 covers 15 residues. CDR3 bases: TGTGCCAGCGGAGAACAGGGAGCCGGGGCCAACGTCCTGACTTTC. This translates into CASGEQGAGANVLTF.

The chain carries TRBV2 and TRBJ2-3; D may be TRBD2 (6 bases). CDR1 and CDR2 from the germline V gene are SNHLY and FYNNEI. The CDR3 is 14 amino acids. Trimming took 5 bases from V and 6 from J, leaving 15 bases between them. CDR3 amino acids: CASSWDGGEDTQYF. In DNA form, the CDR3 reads TGTGCCAGCAGTTGGGACGGAGGGGAGGATACGCAGTATTTT.

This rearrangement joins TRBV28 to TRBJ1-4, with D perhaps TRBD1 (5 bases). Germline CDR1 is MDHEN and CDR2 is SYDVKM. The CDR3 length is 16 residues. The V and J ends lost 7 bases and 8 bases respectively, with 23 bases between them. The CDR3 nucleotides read TGTGCCAGCACTGTTGGGGCAGCTTTTTCATTGGAAAAACTGTTTTTT. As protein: CASTVGAAFSLEKLFF.

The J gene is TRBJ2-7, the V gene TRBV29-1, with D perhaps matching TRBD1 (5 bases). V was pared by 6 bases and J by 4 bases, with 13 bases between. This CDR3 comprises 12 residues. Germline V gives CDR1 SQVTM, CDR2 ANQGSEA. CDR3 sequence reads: CSVRRGDYEQYF. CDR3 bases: TGCAGCGTCCGAAGGGGTGATTACGAGCAGTACTTC.

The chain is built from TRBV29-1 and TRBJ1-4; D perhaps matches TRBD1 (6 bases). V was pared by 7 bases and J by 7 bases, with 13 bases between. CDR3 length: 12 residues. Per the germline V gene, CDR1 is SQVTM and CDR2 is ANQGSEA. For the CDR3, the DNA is TGCAGCGCCATGGGCAGGGGTGAAAAACTGTTTTTT. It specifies CSAMGRGEKLFF.

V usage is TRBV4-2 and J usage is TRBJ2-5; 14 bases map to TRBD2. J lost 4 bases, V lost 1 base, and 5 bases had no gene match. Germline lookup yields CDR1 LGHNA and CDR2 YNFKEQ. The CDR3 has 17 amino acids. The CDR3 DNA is TGTGCCAGCAGCCAAGCCGGGACTAGCGGGAGCGCAGAGACCCAGTACTTC. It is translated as CASSQAGTSGSAETQYF.